Presented here are 16 T cell receptor beta chains from one specimen sequenced in a study of response to subunit inactivated influenza vaccine. TCRdb reprocessed the RT-PCR reads with MiXCR, giving one entry per CDR3 protein. This sample has hundreds of thousands of distinct CDR3 sequences, with around a sixth found just once. The material sequenced was PBMCs from blood, taken roughly 12 days after vaccination. The receptors stem from a middle-aged man who received an inactivated influenza vaccine.

The gene calls are TRBV7-3 and TRBJ2-7; D is uncertain. Germline V lookup: CDR1 SGHTA, CDR2 FQGTGA. CDR3 length: 14 amino acids. V gave up 0 bases and J gave up 3 bases, with 9 bases separating them. The CDR3 region is CASSLTGNNYEQYF. DNA of the CDR3: TGTGCCAGCAGCTTAACTGGGAACAACTACGAGCAGTACTTC.

This clonotype was counted many times. The gene calls are TRBV4-3 and TRBJ2-7; D perhaps matches TRBD2 (6 bases). Germline CDR1 LGHNA, CDR2 YSLEER. V was shortened by 1 base and J by 3 bases, with 13 bases between the two germline ends. The CDR3 totals 15 residues. CDR3 nucleotides: TGCGCCAGCAGCCAAGGTTCTAGCGTACACTACGAGCAGTACTTC. The encoded protein is CASSQGSSVHYEQYF.

The genes are TRBV19 and TRBJ2-2; D possibly corresponds to TRBD2 (6 bases). CDR3 length equals 13 residues. Germline assignment: CDR1 LNHDA and CDR2 SQIVND (reference sequence). The CDR3 reads CVTRPGSTGELFF. The CDR3 DNA sequence: TGTGTCACTAGACCCGGGAGCACCGGGGAGCTGTTTTTT.

This clonotype came up many times. V gene TRBV7-2 combines with J gene TRBJ1-1, with D perhaps TRBD1 (5 bases). Trimming cost V 2 bases and J 8 bases, with 9 bases left between them. CDR3 length equals 12 residues. The germline V gene encodes CDR1 SGHTA and CDR2 FQGNSA. The CDR3 spells CASSLWDQEAFF. The CDR3 DNA reads as TGTGCCAGCAGCTTATGGGACCAGGAAGCTTTCTTT. Complete variable domain (other parts from reference TRBV7-2 and TRBJ1-1): GAGVSQSPSNKVTEKGKDVELRCDPISGHTALYWYRQSLGQGLEFLIYFQGNSAPDKSGLPSDRFSAERTGGSVSTLTIQRTQQEDSAVYLCASSLWDQEAFFGQGTRLTVV.

There are a few counts of this clonotype. The CDR3 coding sequence is TGCGCCAGCAGCCAAGAAACCGGGGTTATGGATACGCAGTATTTT. This translates into CASSQETGVMDTQYF. This chain connects TRBV4-3 to TRBJ2-3; a possible D gene is TRBD2 (5 bases). From germline, CDR1 is LGHNA and CDR2 YSLEER. The CDR3 has 15 amino acids. V lost 0 bases and J 6 bases, leaving 13 bases between the germline ends.

This clonotype has at least ten counts. The V gene is TRBV28, the J gene TRBJ1-5; D not resolved. V gave up 7 bases and J gave up 7 bases, with 5 bases separating them. The CDR3 spans 10 residues. CDR1 and CDR2 (germline): MDHEN, SYDVKM. The CDR3 loop reads CASNKQPQHF. The CDR3 coding sequence is TGTGCCAGCAATAAGCAGCCCCAGCATTTT.

The genes are TRBV6-5 and TRBJ2-1; the match to TRBD2 covers 9 bases. Germline trimming cut 4 bases from V and 8 bases from J; bases unmatched to any gene: 6. The CDR3 loop spans 14 amino acids. Germline CDR1 MNHEY, CDR2 SVGAGI. The DNA for the CDR3 is TGTGCCAGCAGTTTGGGACTAGCTTTGGATGAGCAGTTCTTC. This sequence encodes CASSLGLALDEQFF.

Many counts were recorded for this clonotype. V gene TRBV4-3 combines with J gene TRBJ2-3, with D possibly matching TRBD2 (5 bases). The CDR3 spans 15 residues. Germline lookup yields CDR1 LGHNA and CDR2 YSLEER. Trimming cost V 1 base and J 0 bases, with 8 bases left between them. The CDR3 reads CASSQGRTSTDTQYF. In DNA form, the CDR3 reads TGCGCCAGCAGCCAAGGAAGGACTAGCACAGATACGCAGTATTTT.

This clonotype was detected only a few times. The CDR3 DNA follows: TGCGCCAGCAGCCAAGCGGGAGTACGCACAGATACGCAGTATTTT. Translating it yields CASSQAGVRTDTQYF. This chain uses TRBV4-3 with TRBJ2-3; D may be TRBD2 (6 bases). This CDR3 region has 15 residues. V lost 1 base to trimming and J lost 1 base, with 9 bases between them. Germline values: CDR1 LGHNA, CDR2 YSLEER.

This clonotype was seen a handful of times. J is TRBJ2-2 and V is TRBV11-2; D gene ambiguous. Trimming pared 2 bases from V and 4 bases from J, leaving 8 bases between. Germline CDR1 is SGHAT and CDR2 is FQNNGV. This CDR3 region has 14 residues. The CDR3 coding sequence is TGTGCCAGCAGCTTACAGGTCAGCACCGGGGAGCTGTTTTTT. It codes for CASSLQVSTGELFF.

The chain joins TRBV12-3 or TRBV12-4 to TRBJ2-7; D remains unclear. Trimming left V 2 bases short and J 6 bases short, with 14 bases between. The CDR3 length is 14 residues. The CDR3 sequence is CASSLNGPQREQYF. DNA for the CDR3: TGTGCCAGCAGTTTAAATGGACCCCAGCGCGAGCAGTACTTC.

Turning to this clonotype: The junction departs from germline at one end; a sequencing error may be responsible. The J gene is TRBJ2-2, the V gene TRBV27; D may be TRBD1 (5 bases). CDR3 length: 16 amino acids. Germline V CDR1 and CDR2: MNHEY, SMNVEV (reference sequence). CDR3 residues: CASSLFSGSNTAELFF. DNA for the CDR3: TGTGCCAGCAGTTTATTTTCAGGGTCGAACACCGCGGAGCTGTTTTTT.

This clonotype was picked up a small number of times. The chain combines TRBV2 with TRBJ1-4, with D perhaps TRBD1 (6 bases). There are 14 residues in the CDR3. Germline V gives CDR1 SNHLY, CDR2 FYNNEI. V was trimmed by 5 bases and J by 3 bases, leaving 10 bases between them. CDR3 sequence: CASSNRAANEKLFF. The CDR3 DNA follows: TGTGCCAGCAGTAACAGGGCGGCTAATGAAAAACTGTTTTTT.

This clonotype was seen a few times. The rearrangement uses TRBV4-2 and TRBJ1-5, with D possibly being TRBD1 (5 bases). Germline loops: CDR1 LGHNA, CDR2 YNFKEQ. V was cut by 0 bases and J by 7 bases, with 16 bases left in between. This CDR3 is 16 amino acids long. In DNA, the CDR3 is TGTGCCAGCAGCCAAGATCCGGCAGGGAGTAACCAGCCCCAGCATTTT. Translating it yields CASSQDPAGSNQPQHF.

This clonotype was counted a few times. V gene TRBV20-1 combines with J gene TRBJ2-1, with D tentatively TRBD2 (5 bases). The germline V and J ends were trimmed by 2 bases and 12 bases, with 14 bases remaining between them. Per the germline V gene, CDR1 is DFQATT and CDR2 is SNEGSKA (reference sequence). The CDR3 consists of 12 residues. The CDR3: CSARPSGKVQFF. The CDR3 DNA follows: TGCAGTGCTAGACCCAGCGGTAAGGTGCAGTTCTTC.

The rearrangement links TRBV4-1 to TRBJ2-3, with D unresolved. The CDR3 length is 14 residues. The ends were cut back, 2 bases at V and 6 bases at J, with 12 bases in the middle. Germline V lookup: CDR1 MGHRA, CDR2 YSYEKL. In nucleotides, the CDR3 is TGCGCCAGCAGCCAACTAGGCCCGAGGGATACGCAGTATTTT. It codes for CASSQLGPRDTQYF.